This entry lists 2 T cell receptor beta chains sequenced from one sample in a study of cytomegalovirus exposure and HLA in healthy donors. The PCR had 60 Vbeta and 13 Jbeta primers. Sequencing was performed with immunoSEQ multiplex PCR; in TCRdb, only in-frame clones are kept and a portion is missing. The sample yields 180,000 or so clones, about 80% seen once. Specimen: PBMCs. The origin of the receptors is a woman in her 30s in good health and CMV-seronegative.

The V gene is TRBV11-2, the J gene TRBJ2-3; 10 nucleotides align to TRBD2. This CDR3 spans 19 amino acids. V was clipped by 8 bases and J by 0 bases; unmatched bases: 17. Per germline, CDR1 SGHAT and CDR2 FQNNGV. CDR3 sequence (DNA): TGTGCCAGCCGATCCCTCCGGGGCCTAGCGGGGGCAAGCACAGATACGCAGTATTTT. It yields the protein CASRSLRGLAGASTDTQYF.

The CDR3 bases are TGTGCCAGCAGCAAAGCGGGGGGGCCCCACAATGAGCAGTTCTTC. It encodes CASSKAGGPHNEQFF. The gene calls are TRBV6-5 and TRBJ2-1; TRBD2 matches at 10 bases. J gave up 5 bases and V 6 bases, and 7 bases lay outside the gene matches. The CDR3 totals 15 residues. From germline, CDR1 is MNHEY and CDR2 SVGAGI.